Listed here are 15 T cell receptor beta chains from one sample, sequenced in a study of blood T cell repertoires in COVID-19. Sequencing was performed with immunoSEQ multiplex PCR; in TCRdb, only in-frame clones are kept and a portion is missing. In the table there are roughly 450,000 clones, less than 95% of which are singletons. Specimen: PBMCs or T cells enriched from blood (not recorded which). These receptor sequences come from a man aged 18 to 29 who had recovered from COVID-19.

The CDR3 sequence is CASSPTASSGNTIYF. The CDR3 DNA sequence: TGTGCCAGCTCACCGACAGCCAGTTCTGGAAACACCATATATTTT. The chain joins TRBV18 to TRBJ1-3, with D possibly matching TRBD1 (5 bases). The V gene's germline CDR1 is KGHSH and CDR2 LQKENI. V was shortened by 3 bases and J by 1 base, with 10 bases between the two germline ends. This CDR3 contains 15 residues.

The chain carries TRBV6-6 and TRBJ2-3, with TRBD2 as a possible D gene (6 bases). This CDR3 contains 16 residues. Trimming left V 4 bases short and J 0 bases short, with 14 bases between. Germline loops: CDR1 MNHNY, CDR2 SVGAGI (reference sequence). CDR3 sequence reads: CASSFSRDSSTDTQYF. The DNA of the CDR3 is TGTGCCAGCAGTTTCTCCCGGGACTCAAGCACAGATACGCAGTATTTT.

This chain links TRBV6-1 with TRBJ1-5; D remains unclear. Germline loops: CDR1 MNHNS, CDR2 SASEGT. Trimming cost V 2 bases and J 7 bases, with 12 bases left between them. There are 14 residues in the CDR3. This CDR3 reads CASSEKRLVQPQHF. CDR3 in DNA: TGTGCCAGCAGTGAAAAAAGACTCGTCCAGCCCCAGCATTTT.

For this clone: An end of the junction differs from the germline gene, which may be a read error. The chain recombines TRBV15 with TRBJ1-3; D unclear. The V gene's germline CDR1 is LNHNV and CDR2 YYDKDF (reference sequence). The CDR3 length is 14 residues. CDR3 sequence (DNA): TGTGCCACCAGGGAAGAGGAGATGGACGGCCGGGGAGAGTTT. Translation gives CATREEEMDGRGEF.

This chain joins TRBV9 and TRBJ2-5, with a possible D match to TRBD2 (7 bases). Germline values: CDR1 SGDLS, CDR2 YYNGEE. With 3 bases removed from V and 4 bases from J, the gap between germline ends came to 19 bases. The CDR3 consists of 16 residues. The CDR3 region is CASSDGGGGIGETQYF. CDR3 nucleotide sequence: TGTGCCAGCAGCGACGGAGGGGGGGGGATAGGAGAGACCCAGTACTTC.

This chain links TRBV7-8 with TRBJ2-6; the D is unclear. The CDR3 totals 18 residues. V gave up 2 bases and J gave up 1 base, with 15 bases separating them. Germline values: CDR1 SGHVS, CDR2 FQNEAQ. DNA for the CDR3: TGTGCCAGCAGCTTAATTTATCGCGGTTCATCTGGGGCCAACGTCCTGACTTTC. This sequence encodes CASSLIYRGSSGANVLTF.

The chain's CDR3 is CASSIERHTYNYGYTF. In DNA, the CDR3 is TGTGCCAGTAGTATTGAGAGGCACACTTATAACTATGGCTACACCTTC. The chain combines TRBV19 with TRBJ1-2; the D is unclear. CDR3 length: 16 residues. V shed 3 bases and J shed 1 base, with 15 bases lying between them. Germline loops: CDR1 LNHDA, CDR2 SQIVND (reference sequence).

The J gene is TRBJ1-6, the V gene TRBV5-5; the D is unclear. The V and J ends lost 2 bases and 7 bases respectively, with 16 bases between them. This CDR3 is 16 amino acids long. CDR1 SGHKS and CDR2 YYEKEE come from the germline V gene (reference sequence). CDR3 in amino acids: CASSFTTGRVNSPLHF. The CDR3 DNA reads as TGTGCCAGCAGCTTCACAACCGGGAGGGTGAATTCACCCCTCCACTTT.

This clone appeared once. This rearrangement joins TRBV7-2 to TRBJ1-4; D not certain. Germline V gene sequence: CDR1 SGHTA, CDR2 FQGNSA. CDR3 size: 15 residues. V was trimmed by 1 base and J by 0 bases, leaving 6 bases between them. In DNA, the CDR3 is TGTGCCAGCAGCTTAGTCGTTGCAACTAATGAAAAACTGTTTTTT. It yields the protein CASSLVVATNEKLFF.

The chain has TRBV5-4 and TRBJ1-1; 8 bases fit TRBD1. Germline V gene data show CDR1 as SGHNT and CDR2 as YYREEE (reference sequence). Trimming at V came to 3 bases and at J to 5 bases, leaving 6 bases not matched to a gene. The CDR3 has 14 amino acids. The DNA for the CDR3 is TGTGCCAGCAGCTCAAGGGACAGGAAGACTGAAGCTTTCTTT. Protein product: CASSSRDRKTEAFF.

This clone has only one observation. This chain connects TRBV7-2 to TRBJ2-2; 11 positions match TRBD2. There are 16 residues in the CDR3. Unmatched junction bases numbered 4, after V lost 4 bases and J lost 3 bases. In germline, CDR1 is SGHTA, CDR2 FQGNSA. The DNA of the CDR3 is TGTGCCAGCAGCTCTAGCGGGGGGACATACACCGGGGAGCTGTTTTTT. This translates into CASSSSGGTYTGELFF.

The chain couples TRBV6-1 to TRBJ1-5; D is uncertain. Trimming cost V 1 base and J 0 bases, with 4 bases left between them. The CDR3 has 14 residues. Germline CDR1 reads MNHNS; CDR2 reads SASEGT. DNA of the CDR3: TGTGCCAGCAGTGAAGGTATTAGCAATCAGCCCCAGCATTTT. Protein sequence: CASSEGISNQPQHF.

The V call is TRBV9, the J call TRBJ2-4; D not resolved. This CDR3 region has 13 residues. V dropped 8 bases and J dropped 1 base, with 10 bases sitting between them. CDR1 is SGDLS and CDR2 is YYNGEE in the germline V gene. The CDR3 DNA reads TGTGCCAGGAAAAGACACGCCAAAAACATTCAGTACTTC. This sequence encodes CARKRHAKNIQYF.

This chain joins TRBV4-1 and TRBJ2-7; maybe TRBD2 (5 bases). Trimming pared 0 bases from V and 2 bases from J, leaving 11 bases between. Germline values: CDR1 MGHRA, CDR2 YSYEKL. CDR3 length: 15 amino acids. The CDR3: CASSQEISLAYEQYF. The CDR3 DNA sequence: TGCGCCAGCAGCCAAGAGATTTCACTAGCCTACGAGCAGTACTTC.

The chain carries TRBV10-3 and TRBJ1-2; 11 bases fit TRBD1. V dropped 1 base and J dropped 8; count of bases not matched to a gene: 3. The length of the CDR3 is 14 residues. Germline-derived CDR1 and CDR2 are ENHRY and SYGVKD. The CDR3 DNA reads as TGTGCCATCAGTGAGTGGACAGGGGGCGGAGGCTACACCTTC. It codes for CAISEWTGGGGYTF.